This TCR beta chain was sequenced during a study of blood T cell repertoires in COVID-19 (dated by TCRdb to about 2020). For the study in its entirety: The collaborator samples originated in the United States, Italy and Spain and spanned the acute and convalescent phases of COVID-19. Where HLA class I and class II types were available, the types were taken from metadata supplied by the sample provider, not from assay-based typing. Nearly every sample came with metadata listing a de-identified subject ID, COVID-19 status, age in years and sex. Samples were obtained from the ongoing ImmuneRACE study (first 160 participants) and from approximately 1,200 subjects provided by 6 global collaborators. The dataset comprised deeply sampled blood TCRbeta repertoires from subjects exposed to, actively infected with, or recovered from COVID-19. The prospective study material was composed of cDNA or gDNA derived from T cells, B-cell-depleted T cells, or PBMCs. The repertoires were released in a freely available public database intended as a resource for research on the immune response to SARS-CoV-2.

The immunoSEQ Assay, a bias-controlled multiplex PCR, was used to amplify TCRbeta CDR3 regions from genomic DNA. The paper's processing steps were these. The number of nucleated cells in each sample was estimated by amplification of reference gene primers within the assay. Sequence reads were collapsed and filtered to measure the absolute abundance of every unique TCRbeta CDR3 rearrangement. For each sample, productive Simpson clonality was calculated as the square root of Simpson's diversity index across productive rearrangements. TCRdb carries this immuneACCESS record with in-frame sequences only. Its versions omit some clonotypes, under half of them owing to an unresolved V gene in the studies checked, with the rest unexplained. V and J calls and clone size come straight from that table; D and trimming were deduced from the DNA. Recorded for this sample are about 170,000 clones; more than 75% of them occurred a single time. The ten most abundant clones make up over 7% of the sample.

CDR1 and CDR2 are drawn from the germline V gene: MDHEN, SYDVKM. V is pared back by 6 bases and J by 4 bases, with 16 bases lying between the germline termini. The CDR3, cysteine through phenylalanine, is 15 amino acids long. Here the CDR3 DNA is all that survives: 45 bases in frame from base 1. In the prospective study, participants were roughly 18 to 100 years old, resided in about two dozen geographic areas of the United States, and were enrolled through a virtual design. In the prospective study, participants were assigned to cohorts based on the clinical history participants reported in a screening survey and a study questionnaire. Recovered participants in ImmuneRACE Cohort 3 were defined as having two consecutive negative NP/OP PCR tests, clearance from a healthcare professional, or resolution of symptoms. In the prospective study, whole blood, serum and a nasopharyngeal or oropharyngeal swab were collected from each participant by mobile phlebotomists. Participants in the prospective study had the option to provide additional blood draws and questionnaires over an approximately 2-month period. Prospective study blood samples were shipped either frozen or at room temperature before DNA extraction.

As for this clone: The specificity of this receptor is unknown. One base away there is no much larger clone; base qualities are not given.

The paper as a whole reports these results and caveats: Clinical and demographic metadata were provided uncurated, with the amount varying by source and participant.

Sequenced material: PBMCs or T cells enriched from blood (not recorded which). This sequence was found in a woman aged 45-65 years who had recovered from COVID-19. This chain joins TRBV28 to TRBJ1-5, with the D gene uncertain. The DNA sequence is TGTGCCAGCAGATCCCCCCGGGGTGGGAATCAGCCCCAGCATTTT. Its coded protein is CASRSPRGGNQPQHF.